This TCR beta chain came from a study of cytomegalovirus exposure and HLA in healthy donors. Points from the study as a whole: Versus the approximately 700-donor mean, an Asian-associated ancestry cluster reportedly showed fewer N-insertions in a later analysis. Cytomegalovirus association was listed for 150 or so TCR beta chains.

With respect to this clone: Its antigen is undetermined.

The donors, nominally healthy at sampling, likely had unrecorded immune exposures. Researchers ran the PCR with 60 Vbeta and 13 Jbeta primers. Assay used: immunoSEQ multiplex PCR; TCRdb lists only in-frame clones, some missing. The sample has under 200,000 clones; approximately 79% are singletons. V was trimmed by 1 base and J by 0 bases, leaving 7 bases between them. This CDR3 is 14 amino acids long. The germline CDR1 and CDR2 sequences are MGHRA and YSYEKL. This chain links TRBV4-1 with TRBJ2-7; the D gene is possibly TRBD1 (5 bases). This clonotype originated in a human donor in good health. The sample taken for sequencing was PBMCs. CDR3 region: CASSQVDSSYEQYF. CDR3 DNA: TGCGCCAGCAGCCAAGTCGACAGCTCCTACGAGCAGTACTTC.